The 14 T cell receptor beta chains given below trace back to one sample, sequenced in a study of T-cell memory formation after mild COVID-19. TCRdb passed the 5' RACE reads through MiXCR, listing each CDR3 protein once. The repertoire holds approximately 210,000 distinct CDR3 sequences, with about 27% as singletons. Material for sequencing was PBMCs or a T cell subset sorted from them (not recorded which). Every receptor here comes from an adult woman who had mild COVID-19 (a few samples of this study predate the infection). Cell type and time point are not known.

In its sample, this clonotype was seen a few times. J is TRBJ2-3 and V is TRBV5-1; 8 bases are a match to TRBD2. Germline V gives CDR1 SGHRS, CDR2 YFSETQ. The ends lost 1 base at V and 4 bases at J; junction bases unmatched: 11. This CDR3 region has 17 residues. CDR3 sequence: CASSLRSTGRAADTQYF. CDR3 nucleotides: TGCGCCAGCAGCTTGAGGTCGACCGGGAGGGCAGCAGATACGCAGTATTTT. Filled out from reference TRBV5-1 and TRBJ2-3, the complete variable domain reads KAGVTQTPRYLIKTRGQQVTLSCSPISGHRSVSWYQQTPGQGLQFLFEYFSETQRNKGNFPGRFSGRQFSNSRSEMNVSTLELGDSALYLCASSLRSTGRAADTQYFGPGTRLTVL.

This clonotype was seen a handful of times. V usage is TRBV5-6 and J usage is TRBJ1-5; perhaps TRBD1 as D (6 bases). The V and J ends lost 3 bases and 2 bases respectively, with 6 bases between them. The germline gives CDR1 SGHDT, CDR2 YYEEEE. This CDR3 comprises 13 residues. Here the CDR3 reads CASSSGGNQPQHF. CDR3 sequence (DNA): TGTGCCAGCAGCTCAGGGGGCAATCAGCCCCAGCATTTT. Variable domain in full (rest from reference TRBV5-6 and TRBJ1-5): DAGVTQSPTHLIKTRGQQVTLRCSPKSGHDTVSWYQQALGQGPQFIFQYYEEEERQRGNFPDRFSGHQFPNYSSELNVNALLLGDSALYLCASSSGGNQPQHFGDGTRLSIL.

This clonotype was seen more than once but under ten times. The gene calls are TRBV20-1 and TRBJ2-7; 13 bases map to TRBD2. Germline CDR1 and CDR2: DFQATT and SNEGSKA (reference sequence). V was pared by 3 bases and J by 2 bases, with 4 bases of the junction left unmatched. The CDR3 sequence is 15 residues long. The CDR3: CSASATSGGAYEQYF. The CDR3 nucleotides read TGCAGTGCTAGTGCAACTAGCGGGGGGGCCTACGAGCAGTACTTC.

This clonotype was seen just once. CDR3 residues: CASSPGYNQPQHF. The CDR3 DNA sequence: TGTGCCAGCTCACCCGGGTACAATCAGCCCCAGCATTTT. J is TRBJ1-5 and V is TRBV18; D remains ambiguous. Germline CDR1 and CDR2: KGHSH and LQKENI. The CDR3 totals 13 residues. The V end lost 3 bases, the J end lost 3 bases, and 6 bases lay between the germline ends.

The rearrangement joins TRBV24-1 to TRBJ2-1; 11 nucleotides line up with TRBD1. V dropped 8 bases and J dropped 10; count of bases not matched to a gene: 9. From germline, CDR1 is KGHDR and CDR2 SFDVKD. This CDR3 is built from 14 residues. The CDR3 coding sequence is TGTGCCACCATGGGGACAGGGGGTTACCGCGAGCAGTTCTTC. As protein: CATMGTGGYREQFF.

This clonotype was counted between two and nine times. This sequence joins TRBV20-1 and TRBJ2-1; D unresolved. V lost 0 bases to trimming and J lost 0 bases, with 6 bases between them. CDR3 size: 14 residues. From germline, CDR1 is DFQATT and CDR2 SNEGSKA (reference sequence). The CDR3 loop is CSARDLRSYNEQFF. CDR3 nucleotides: TGCAGTGCTAGAGACTTACGCTCCTACAATGAGCAGTTCTTC.

The V call is TRBV20-1, the J call TRBJ1-2; 7 nucleotides match TRBD1. The J segment lost 0 bases and the V segment lost 5 bases, leaving 15 bases of the junction unmatched. The CDR3 sequence is 17 residues long. From germline, CDR1 is DFQATT and CDR2 SNEGSKA (reference sequence). The CDR3 reads CSAGLGTVPLANYGYTF. The CDR3 nucleotides read TGCAGTGCTGGACTTGGGACAGTACCCTTAGCTAACTATGGCTACACCTTC.

The chain carries TRBV19 and TRBJ2-2; 7 positions agree with TRBD1. Trimming cost V 4 bases and J 3 bases; bases outside gene matches: 8. CDR1 is LNHDA, CDR2 SQIVND, per germline (reference sequence). The CDR3 is 16 residues long. CDR3 amino acids: CASSTNRGFDTGELFF. CDR3 bases: TGTGCCAGTAGTACTAACAGGGGATTCGACACCGGGGAGCTGTTTTTT. Complete variable domain (other parts from reference TRBV19 and TRBJ2-2): DGGITQSPKYLFRKEGQNVTLSCEQNLNHDAMYWYRQDPGQGLRLIYYSQIVNDFQKGDIAEGYSVSREKKESFPLTVTSAQKNPTAFYLCASSTNRGFDTGELFFGEGSRLTVL.

In its sample, this clonotype was seen a few times. The V and J genes are TRBV5-1 and TRBJ1-1, with 10 bases identical to TRBD1. CDR1 and CDR2 (germline): SGHRS, YFSETQ. The CDR3 is 14 residues long. The trim removed 7 bases at V and 1 base at J, leaving 4 bases unmatched. This CDR3 is CASGDRGPNTEAFF. DNA of the CDR3: TGCGCCAGCGGGGACAGGGGCCCGAACACTGAAGCTTTCTTT. Full variable domain (rest looked up from reference TRBV5-1 and TRBJ1-1): KAGVTQTPRYLIKTRGQQVTLSCSPISGHRSVSWYQQTPGQGLQFLFEYFSETQRNKGNFPGRFSGRQFSNSRSEMNVSTLELGDSALYLCASGDRGPNTEAFFGQGTRLTVV.

The J gene is TRBJ2-2, the V gene TRBV5-4; 7 nucleotides line up with TRBD1. The V gene end was trimmed by 4 bases and the J gene end by 3 bases; junction bases not matched to a gene: 9. The CDR3 length is 16 residues. Germline-derived CDR1 and CDR2 are SGHNT and YYREEE (reference sequence). The CDR3 loop is CASSMRRGRDTGELFF. CDR3 in DNA: TGTGCCAGCAGCATGAGAAGGGGGCGAGACACCGGGGAGCTGTTTTTT. Full variable domain (rest looked up from reference TRBV5-4 and TRBJ2-2): ETGVTQSPTHLIKTRGQQVTLRCSSQSGHNTVSWYQQALGQGPQFIFQYYREEENGRGNFPPRFSGLQFPNYSSELNVNALELDDSALYLCASSMRRGRDTGELFFGEGSRLTVL.

This clonotype has only a few counts. This chain joins TRBV5-1 and TRBJ2-2; D may be TRBD1 (5 bases). This CDR3 contains 15 residues. Germline loops: CDR1 SGHRS, CDR2 YFSETQ. Deletions cut 5 bases from V and 5 bases from J, with 16 bases between. The CDR3 loop is CASRSSRAETGELFF. In DNA form, the CDR3 reads TGCGCCAGCAGGTCTTCCAGGGCGGAGACCGGGGAGCTGTTTTTT. The full variable domain, with the rest looked up from reference TRBV5-1 and TRBJ2-2, is KAGVTQTPRYLIKTRGQQVTLSCSPISGHRSVSWYQQTPGQGLQFLFEYFSETQRNKGNFPGRFSGRQFSNSRSEMNVSTLELGDSALYLCASRSSRAETGELFFGEGSRLTVL.

The sample holds a few counts of this clonotype. The junction shows a germline mismatch at one end, possibly a read error. The gene calls are TRBV7-7 and TRBJ2-5; D is undetermined. Germline lookup yields CDR1 SSHAT and CDR2 FNYEAQ (reference sequence). There are 13 residues in the CDR3. In DNA, the CDR3 is TGTGCTAGCAGCCCCGCTGGGCAAGAGACCCAGTACTTC. This gives the protein CASSPAGQETQYF.

The gene calls are TRBV18 and TRBJ2-3, with TRBD1 matching 9 bases. V was clipped by 3 bases and J by 4 bases; unmatched bases: 5. The CDR3 has 15 amino acids. CDR1 and CDR2 from the germline V gene are KGHSH and LQKENI. CDR3: CASSPRTGEADTQYF. DNA for the CDR3: TGTGCCAGCTCACCGCGGACAGGGGAGGCAGATACGCAGTATTTT.

The CDR3 loop reads CASSGYSYNEQFF. CDR3 bases: TGTGCCAGCAGTGGATACAGCTACAATGAGCAGTTCTTC. The chain joins TRBV9 to TRBJ2-1; D is unclear. V shed 5 bases and J shed 3 bases, with 9 bases lying between them. Germline V CDR1 and CDR2: SGDLS, YYNGEE. This CDR3 is 13 amino acids long. Supplemented by reference TRBV9 and TRBJ2-1, the full variable domain reads DSGVTQTPKHLITATGQRVTLRCSPRSGDLSVYWYQQSLDQGLQFLIQYYNGEERAKGNILERFSAQQFPDLHSELNLSSLELGDSALYFCASSGYSYNEQFFGPGTRLTVL.